This T cell receptor (beta chain) was observed in a study of blood T cell repertoires in COVID-19. Recruits, aged roughly 18 to 90 years, lived in 24 US areas. Two negative PCRs, clearance, or symptom resolution had been documented for recovered Cohort 3 donors. Study processing details: Amplifying reference gene primers gave estimates of nucleated cell counts. Measured with immunoSEQ multiplex PCR; TCRdb has only the in-frame clones, and not every one. V, J and clone size are those of that table, while D and trimming were read from the DNA. The sample contains 150,000 to 190,000 clones, 80% to 90% of which appear only once. CDR3 length: 14 residues. The V and J ends lost 4 bases and 4 bases respectively, with 13 bases between them. Germline CDR1 is LGHDT and CDR2 is YNNKEL (reference sequence).

The sequenced sample consisted of PBMCs or T cells enriched from blood (not recorded which). This rearrangement joins TRBV3-1 (or the pseudogene TRBV3-2) to TRBJ2-5, with D maybe TRBD1 (6 bases). The sequence was obtained from a man in his fifties or sixties who had recovered from COVID-19. The CDR3 region has the DNA TGTGCCAGCAGCCTTTCCGCAGGGGCAGAGACCCAGTACTTC. As protein: CASSLSAGAETQYF.